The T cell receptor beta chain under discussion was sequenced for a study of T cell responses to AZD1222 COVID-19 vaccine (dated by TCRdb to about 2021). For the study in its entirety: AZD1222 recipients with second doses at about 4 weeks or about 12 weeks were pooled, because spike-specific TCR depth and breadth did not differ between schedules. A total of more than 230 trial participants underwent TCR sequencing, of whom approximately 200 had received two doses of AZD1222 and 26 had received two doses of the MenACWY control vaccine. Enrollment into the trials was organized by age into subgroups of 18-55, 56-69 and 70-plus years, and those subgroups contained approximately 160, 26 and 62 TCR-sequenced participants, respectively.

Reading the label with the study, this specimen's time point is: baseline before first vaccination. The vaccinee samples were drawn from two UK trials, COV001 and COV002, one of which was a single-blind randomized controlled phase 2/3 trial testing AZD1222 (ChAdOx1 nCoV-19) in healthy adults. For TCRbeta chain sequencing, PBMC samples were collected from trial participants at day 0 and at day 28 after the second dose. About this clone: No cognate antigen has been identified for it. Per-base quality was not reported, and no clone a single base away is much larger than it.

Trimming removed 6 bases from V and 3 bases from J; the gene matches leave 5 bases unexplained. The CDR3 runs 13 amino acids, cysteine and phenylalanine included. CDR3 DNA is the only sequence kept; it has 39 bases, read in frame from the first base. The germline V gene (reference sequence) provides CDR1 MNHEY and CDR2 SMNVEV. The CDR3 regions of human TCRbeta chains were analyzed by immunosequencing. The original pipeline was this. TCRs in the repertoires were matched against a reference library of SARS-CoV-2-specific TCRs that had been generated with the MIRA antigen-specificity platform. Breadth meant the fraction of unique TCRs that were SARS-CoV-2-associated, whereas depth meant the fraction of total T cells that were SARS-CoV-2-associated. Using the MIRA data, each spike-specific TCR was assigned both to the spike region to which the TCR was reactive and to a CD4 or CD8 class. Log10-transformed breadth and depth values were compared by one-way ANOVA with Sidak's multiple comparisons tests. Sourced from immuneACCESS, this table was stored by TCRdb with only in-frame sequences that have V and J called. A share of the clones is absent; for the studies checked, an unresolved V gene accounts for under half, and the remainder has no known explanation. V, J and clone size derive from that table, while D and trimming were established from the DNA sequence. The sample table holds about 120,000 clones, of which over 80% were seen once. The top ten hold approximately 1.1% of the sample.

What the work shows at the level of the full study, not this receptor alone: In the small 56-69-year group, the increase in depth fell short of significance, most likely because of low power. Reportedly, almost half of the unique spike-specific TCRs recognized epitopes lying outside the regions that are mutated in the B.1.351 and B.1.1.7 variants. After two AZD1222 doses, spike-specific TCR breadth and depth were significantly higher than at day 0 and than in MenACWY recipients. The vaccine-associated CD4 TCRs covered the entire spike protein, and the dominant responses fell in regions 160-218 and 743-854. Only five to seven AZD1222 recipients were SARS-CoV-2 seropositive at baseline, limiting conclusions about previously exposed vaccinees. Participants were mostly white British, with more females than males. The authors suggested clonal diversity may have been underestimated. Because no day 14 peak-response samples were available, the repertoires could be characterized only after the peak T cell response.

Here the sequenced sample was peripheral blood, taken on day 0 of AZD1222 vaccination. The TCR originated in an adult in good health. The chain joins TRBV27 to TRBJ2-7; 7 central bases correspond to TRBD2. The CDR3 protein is CASSYGTNYEQYF. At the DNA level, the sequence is TGTGCCAGCAGCTACGGGACTAACTACGAGCAGTACTTC.